This T cell receptor (beta chain) came from a study of T cells in narcolepsy. Overall study context: Healthy controls were enrolled alongside patients with narcolepsy type 1 or type 2. General study points: Reportedly, autoreactive clonotypes were serially detected in patients' blood but not controls'. Autoreactive HCRT-specific and TRIB2-specific clonotypes were marked in same-patient CSF-versus-blood CD4+ comparisons. In some patient and control memory CD4+ samples, autoreactive clones were absent.

The assay was immunoSEQ multiplex PCR, and TCRdb's table has in-frame clones only and misses some. The sample lists approximately 30,000 clones, more than 70% seen once, with 0.8% to 1.2% in the top ten. Remarks on this clone: The antigen remains unidentified.

This CDR3 region has 14 residues. V was cut by 3 bases and J by 3 bases, with 10 bases left in between. CDR1 is PRHDT, CDR2 FYEKMQ, per germline (reference sequence). This sequence originates from a human donor in good health. The chain is built from TRBV13 and TRBJ2-3; TRBD2 might be the D (5 bases). Sequencing used memory (CD45RA-) CD4+ T cells from blood. The CDR3 is CASSFSDLTDTQYF. In DNA, the CDR3 is TGTGCCAGCAGCTTTTCGGACTTGACAGATACGCAGTATTTT. Variable domain in full (rest from reference TRBV13 and TRBJ2-3): AAGVIQSPRHLIKEKRETATLKCYPIPRHDTVYWYQQGPGQDPQFLISFYEKMQSDKGSIPDRFSAQQFSDYHSELNMSSLELGDSALYFCASSFSDLTDTQYFGPGTRLTVL.